This T cell receptor (beta chain) was recorded in a study of shared clonotypes between healthy human individuals. With 6 bases removed from V and 4 bases from J, the gap between germline ends came to 17 bases. Germline V CDR1 and CDR2: WNHNN, SYGVQD (reference sequence). The CDR3 totals 15 residues. Data came from immunoSEQ multiplex PCR; TCRdb stores just in-frame clones and leaves some out. The data hold around 1.5 million clones, with approximately 98% observed a single time. Sequencing was carried out using naive CD4+ T cells sorted from blood. Subset denoted: CD45RA+ positively selected. The chain is built from TRBV10-1 and TRBJ2-3, with D possibly being TRBD2 (5 bases). The sequence came from a man younger than 45 in good health. CDR3 in DNA: TGCGCCAGCAGCCGGAGCCGAGGACTCTCAGATACGCAGTATTTT. Its translation is CASSRSRGLSDTQYF.